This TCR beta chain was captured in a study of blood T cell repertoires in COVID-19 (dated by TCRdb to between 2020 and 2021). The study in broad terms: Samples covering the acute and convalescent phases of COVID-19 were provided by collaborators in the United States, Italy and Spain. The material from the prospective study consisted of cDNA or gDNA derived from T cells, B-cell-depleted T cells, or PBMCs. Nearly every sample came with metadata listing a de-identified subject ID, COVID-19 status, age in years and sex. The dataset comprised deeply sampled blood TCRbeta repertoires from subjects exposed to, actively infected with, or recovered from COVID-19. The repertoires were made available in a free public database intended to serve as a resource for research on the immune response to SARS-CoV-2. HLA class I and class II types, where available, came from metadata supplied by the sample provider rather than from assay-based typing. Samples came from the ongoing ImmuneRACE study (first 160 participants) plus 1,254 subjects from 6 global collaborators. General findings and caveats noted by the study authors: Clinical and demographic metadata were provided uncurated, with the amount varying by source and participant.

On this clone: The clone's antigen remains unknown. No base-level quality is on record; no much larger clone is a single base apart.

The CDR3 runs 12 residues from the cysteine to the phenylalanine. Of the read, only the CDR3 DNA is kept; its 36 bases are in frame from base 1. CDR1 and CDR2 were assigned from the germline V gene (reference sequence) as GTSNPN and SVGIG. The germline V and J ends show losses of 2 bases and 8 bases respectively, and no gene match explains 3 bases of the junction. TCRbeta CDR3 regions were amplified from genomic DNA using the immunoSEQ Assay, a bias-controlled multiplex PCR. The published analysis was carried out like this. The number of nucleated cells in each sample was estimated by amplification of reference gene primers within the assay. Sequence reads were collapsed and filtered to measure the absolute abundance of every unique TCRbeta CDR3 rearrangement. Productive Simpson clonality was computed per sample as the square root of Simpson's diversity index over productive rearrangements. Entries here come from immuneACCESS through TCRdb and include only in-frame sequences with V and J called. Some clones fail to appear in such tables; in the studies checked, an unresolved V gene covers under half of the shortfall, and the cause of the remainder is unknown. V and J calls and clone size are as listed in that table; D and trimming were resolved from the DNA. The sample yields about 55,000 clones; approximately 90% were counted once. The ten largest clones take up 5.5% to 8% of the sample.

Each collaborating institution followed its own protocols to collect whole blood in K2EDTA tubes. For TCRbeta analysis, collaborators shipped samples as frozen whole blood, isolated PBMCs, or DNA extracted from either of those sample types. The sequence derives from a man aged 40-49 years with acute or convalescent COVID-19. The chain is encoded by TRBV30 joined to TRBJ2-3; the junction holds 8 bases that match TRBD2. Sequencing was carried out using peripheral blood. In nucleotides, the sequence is TGTGCCTGGAGTCGAACTAGCGGTACGCAGTATTTT. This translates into CAWSRTSGTQYF.